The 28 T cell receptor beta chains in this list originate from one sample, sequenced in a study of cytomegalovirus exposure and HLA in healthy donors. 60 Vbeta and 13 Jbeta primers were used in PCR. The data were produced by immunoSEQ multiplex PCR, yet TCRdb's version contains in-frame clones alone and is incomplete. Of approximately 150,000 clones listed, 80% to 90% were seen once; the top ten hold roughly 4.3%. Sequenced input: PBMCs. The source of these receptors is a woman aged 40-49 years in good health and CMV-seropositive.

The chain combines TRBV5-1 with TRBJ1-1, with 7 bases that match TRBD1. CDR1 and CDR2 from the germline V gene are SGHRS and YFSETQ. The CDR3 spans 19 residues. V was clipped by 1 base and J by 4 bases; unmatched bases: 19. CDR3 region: CASSLTPRQGDGLGTEAFF. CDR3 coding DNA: TGCGCCAGCAGCTTGACCCCAAGACAGGGAGATGGCCTGGGCACTGAAGCTTTCTTT. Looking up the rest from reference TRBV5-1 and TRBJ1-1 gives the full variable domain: KAGVTQTPRYLIKTRGQQVTLSCSPISGHRSVSWYQQTPGQGLQFLFEYFSETQRNKGNFPGRFSGRQFSNSRSEMNVSTLELGDSALYLCASSLTPRQGDGLGTEAFFGQGTRLTVV.

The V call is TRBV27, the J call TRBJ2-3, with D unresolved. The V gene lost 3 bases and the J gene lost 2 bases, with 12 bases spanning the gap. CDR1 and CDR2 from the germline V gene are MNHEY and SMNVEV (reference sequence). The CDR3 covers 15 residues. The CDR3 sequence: CASSFDYAYTDTQYF. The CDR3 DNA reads TGTGCCAGCAGTTTTGATTACGCGTACACAGATACGCAGTATTTT.

Here the CDR3 reads CASSPQSFTGSISGIFF. CDR3 coding DNA: TGTGCCAGCTCACCACAGAGTTTCACAGGGTCGATTAGCGGGATATTCTTC. The chain recombines TRBV18 with TRBJ2-1, with TRBD2 identical over 8 bases. Germline V gives CDR1 KGHSH, CDR2 LQKENI. The CDR3 has 17 residues. With V trimmed by 1 base and J by 16 bases, 21 bases remained unmatched.

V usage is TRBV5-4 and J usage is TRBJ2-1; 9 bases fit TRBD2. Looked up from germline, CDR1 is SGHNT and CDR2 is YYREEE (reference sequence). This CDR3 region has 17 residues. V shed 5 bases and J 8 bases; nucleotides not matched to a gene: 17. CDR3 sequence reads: CASRPPPGLATSDEQFF. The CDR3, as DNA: TGTGCCAGCAGGCCCCCCCCGGGACTAGCTACATCGGATGAGCAGTTCTTC.

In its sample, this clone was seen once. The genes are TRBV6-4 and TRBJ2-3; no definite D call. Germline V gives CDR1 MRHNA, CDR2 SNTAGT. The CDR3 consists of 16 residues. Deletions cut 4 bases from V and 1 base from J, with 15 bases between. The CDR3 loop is CASSVSPGHRTDTQYF. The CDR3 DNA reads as TGTGCCAGCAGTGTCTCCCCCGGTCATCGCACAGATACGCAGTATTTT.

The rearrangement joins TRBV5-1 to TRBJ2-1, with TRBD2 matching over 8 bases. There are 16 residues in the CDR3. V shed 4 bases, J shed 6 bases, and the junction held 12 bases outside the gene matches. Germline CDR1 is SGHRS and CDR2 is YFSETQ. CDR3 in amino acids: CASSGTGLVLSNEQFF. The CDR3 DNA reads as TGCGCCAGCAGCGGGACGGGACTAGTTTTATCCAATGAGCAGTTCTTC.

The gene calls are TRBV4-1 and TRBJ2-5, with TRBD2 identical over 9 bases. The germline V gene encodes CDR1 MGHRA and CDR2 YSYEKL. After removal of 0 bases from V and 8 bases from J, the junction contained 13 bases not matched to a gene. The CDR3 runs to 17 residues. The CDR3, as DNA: TGCGCCAGCAGCCAAGAGGGGCTAGCGGGAACCAAGAGAACCCAGTACTTC. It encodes CASSQEGLAGTKRTQYF.

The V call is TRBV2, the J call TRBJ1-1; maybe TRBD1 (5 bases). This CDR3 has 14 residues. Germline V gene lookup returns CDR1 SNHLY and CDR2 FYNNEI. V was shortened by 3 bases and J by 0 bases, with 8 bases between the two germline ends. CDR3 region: CASSEWGVNTEAFF. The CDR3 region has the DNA TGTGCCAGCAGTGAGTGGGGGGTGAACACTGAAGCTTTCTTT. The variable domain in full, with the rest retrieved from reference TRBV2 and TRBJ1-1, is EPEVTQTPSHQVTQMGQEVILRCVPISNHLYFYWYRQILGQKVEFLVSFYNNEISEKSEIFDDQFSVERPDGSNFTLKIRSTKLEDSAMYFCASSEWGVNTEAFFGQGTRLTVV.

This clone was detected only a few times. CDR3 DNA: TGTGCCAGTAGTATAGTCGGGACAGCGAACACTGAAGCTTTCTTT. It translates to CASSIVGTANTEAFF. V gene TRBV19 combines with J gene TRBJ1-1, with 7 nucleotides matching TRBD1. This CDR3 contains 15 residues. Per the germline V gene, CDR1 is LNHDA and CDR2 is SQIVND (reference sequence). Trimming took 1 base from V and 1 from J; bases not matched to a gene: 3.

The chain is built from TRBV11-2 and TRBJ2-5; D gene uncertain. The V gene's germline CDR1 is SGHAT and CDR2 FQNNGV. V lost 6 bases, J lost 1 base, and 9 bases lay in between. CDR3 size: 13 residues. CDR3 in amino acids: CASRYPGQETQYF. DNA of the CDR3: TGTGCCAGCAGGTACCCGGGCCAAGAGACCCAGTACTTC.

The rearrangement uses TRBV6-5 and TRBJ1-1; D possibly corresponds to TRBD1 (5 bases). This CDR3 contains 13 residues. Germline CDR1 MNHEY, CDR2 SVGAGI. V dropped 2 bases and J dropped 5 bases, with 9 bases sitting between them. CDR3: CASSYPGGTEAFF. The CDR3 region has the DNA TGTGCCAGCAGTTACCCGGGGGGAACTGAAGCTTTCTTT.

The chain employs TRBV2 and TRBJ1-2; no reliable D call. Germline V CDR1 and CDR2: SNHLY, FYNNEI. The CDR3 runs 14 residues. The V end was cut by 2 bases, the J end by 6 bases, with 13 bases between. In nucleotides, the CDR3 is TGTGCCAGCAGTGAAAACCGGAGCGGCAATGGCTACACCTTC. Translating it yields CASSENRSGNGYTF.

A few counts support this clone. This CDR3 is CASSTGLGSGNTIYF. The CDR3 DNA follows: TGTGCCAGCAGTACAGGGTTGGGCTCTGGAAACACCATATATTTT. The V and J genes are TRBV2 and TRBJ1-3, with D perhaps matching TRBD1 (6 bases). The V end lost 5 bases, the J end lost 0 bases, and 11 bases lay between the germline ends. Germline V lookup: CDR1 SNHLY, CDR2 FYNNEI. The CDR3 runs 15 residues. Based on the CDR3 plus reference TRBV2 and TRBJ1-3, the full variable domain is EPEVTQTPSHQVTQMGQEVILRCVPISNHLYFYWYRQILGQKVEFLVSFYNNEISEKSEIFDDQFSVERPDGSNFTLKIRSTKLEDSAMYFCASSTGLGSGNTIYFGEGSWLTVV.

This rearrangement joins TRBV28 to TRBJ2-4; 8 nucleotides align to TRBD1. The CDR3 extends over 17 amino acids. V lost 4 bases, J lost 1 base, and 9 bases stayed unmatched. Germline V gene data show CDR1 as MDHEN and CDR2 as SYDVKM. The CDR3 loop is CASSSPGGDWAKNIQYF. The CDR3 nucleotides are TGTGCCAGCAGTTCCCCAGGGGGCGATTGGGCCAAAAACATTCAGTACTTC.

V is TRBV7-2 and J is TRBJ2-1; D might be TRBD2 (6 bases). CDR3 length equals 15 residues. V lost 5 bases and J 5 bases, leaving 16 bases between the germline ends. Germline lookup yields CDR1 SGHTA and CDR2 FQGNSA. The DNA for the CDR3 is TGTGCCAGCAGCCCTAGACTAGTCTGGGACAATGAGCAGTTCTTC. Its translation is CASSPRLVWDNEQFF.

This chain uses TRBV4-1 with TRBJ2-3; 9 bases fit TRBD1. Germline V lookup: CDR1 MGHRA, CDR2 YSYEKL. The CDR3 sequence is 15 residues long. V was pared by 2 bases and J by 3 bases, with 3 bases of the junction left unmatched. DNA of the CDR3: TGCGCCAGCAGCCAACACGGGACAGGGACAGATACGCAGTATTTT. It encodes CASSQHGTGTDTQYF.

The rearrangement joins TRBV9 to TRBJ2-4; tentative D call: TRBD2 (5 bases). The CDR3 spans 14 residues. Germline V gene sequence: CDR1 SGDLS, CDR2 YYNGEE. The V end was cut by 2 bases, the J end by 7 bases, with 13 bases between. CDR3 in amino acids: CASSVGLLDNIQYF. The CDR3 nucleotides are TGTGCCAGCAGCGTTGGACTTCTGGACAACATTCAGTACTTC.

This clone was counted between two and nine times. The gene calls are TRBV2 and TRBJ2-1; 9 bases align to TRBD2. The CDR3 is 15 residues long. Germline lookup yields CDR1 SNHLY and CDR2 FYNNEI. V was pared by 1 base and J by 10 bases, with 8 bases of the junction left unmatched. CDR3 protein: CASSEVGVAGEEQFF. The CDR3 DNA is TGTGCCAGCAGTGAAGTCGGAGTAGCGGGAGAGGAGCAGTTCTTC.

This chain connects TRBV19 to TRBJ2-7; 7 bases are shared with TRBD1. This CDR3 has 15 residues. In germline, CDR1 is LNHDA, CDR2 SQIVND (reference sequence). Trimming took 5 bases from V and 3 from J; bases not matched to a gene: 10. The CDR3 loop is CASSVTGDPLYEQYF. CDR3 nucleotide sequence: TGTGCCAGTAGTGTTACAGGGGACCCCCTCTACGAGCAGTACTTC.

CDR3 nucleotides: TGCGCCAGCTCGGGAGAGACCCAGTACTTC. Protein sequence: CASSGETQYF. V gene TRBV10-2 combines with J gene TRBJ2-5, with unresolved D. The CDR3 sequence is 10 residues long. V lost 8 bases, J lost 4 bases, and 5 bases lay in between. The germline CDR1 and CDR2 sequences are WSHSY and SAAADI.

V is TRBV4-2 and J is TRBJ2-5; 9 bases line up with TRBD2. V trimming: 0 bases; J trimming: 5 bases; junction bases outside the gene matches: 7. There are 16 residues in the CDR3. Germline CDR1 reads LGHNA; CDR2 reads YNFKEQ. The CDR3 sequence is CASSQEGLAYEETQYF. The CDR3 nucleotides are TGTGCCAGCAGCCAAGAGGGACTAGCTTATGAGGAGACCCAGTACTTC.

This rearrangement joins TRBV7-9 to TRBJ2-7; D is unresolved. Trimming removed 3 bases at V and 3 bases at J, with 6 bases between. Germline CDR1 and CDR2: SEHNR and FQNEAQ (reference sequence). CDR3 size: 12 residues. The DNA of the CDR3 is TGTGCCAGCAGCTTCCGGAGCTACGAGCAGTACTTC. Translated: CASSFRSYEQYF.

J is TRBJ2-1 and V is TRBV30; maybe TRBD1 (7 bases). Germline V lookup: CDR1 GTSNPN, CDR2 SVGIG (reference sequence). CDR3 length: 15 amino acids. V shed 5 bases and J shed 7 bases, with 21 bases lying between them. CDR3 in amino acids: CAWGGGGESRNEQFF. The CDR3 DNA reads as TGTGCCTGGGGAGGGGGCGGGGAATCACGAAATGAGCAGTTCTTC. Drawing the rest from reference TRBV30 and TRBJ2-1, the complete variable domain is SQTIHQWPATLVQPVGSPLSLECTVEGTSNPNLYWYRQAAGRGLQLLFYSVGIGQISSEVPQNLSASRPQDRQFILSSKKLLLSDSGFYLCAWGGGGESRNEQFFGPGTRLTVL.

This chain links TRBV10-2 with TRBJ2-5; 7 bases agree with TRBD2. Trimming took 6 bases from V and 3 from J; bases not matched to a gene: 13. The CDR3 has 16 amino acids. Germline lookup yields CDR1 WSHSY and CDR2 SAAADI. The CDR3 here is CASRRNQAGEKETQYF. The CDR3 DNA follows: TGCGCCAGCAGGAGGAATCAGGCGGGGGAAAAAGAGACCCAGTACTTC.

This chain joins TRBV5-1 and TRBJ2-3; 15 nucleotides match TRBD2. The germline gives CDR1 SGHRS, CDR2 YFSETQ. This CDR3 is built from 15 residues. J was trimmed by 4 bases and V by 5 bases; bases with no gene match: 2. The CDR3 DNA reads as TGCGCCAGCAGGGGGACTAGCGGGGGGCCAGATACGCAGTATTTT. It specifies CASRGTSGGPDTQYF. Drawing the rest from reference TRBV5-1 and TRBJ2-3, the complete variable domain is KAGVTQTPRYLIKTRGQQVTLSCSPISGHRSVSWYQQTPGQGLQFLFEYFSETQRNKGNFPGRFSGRQFSNSRSEMNVSTLELGDSALYLCASRGTSGGPDTQYFGPGTRLTVL.

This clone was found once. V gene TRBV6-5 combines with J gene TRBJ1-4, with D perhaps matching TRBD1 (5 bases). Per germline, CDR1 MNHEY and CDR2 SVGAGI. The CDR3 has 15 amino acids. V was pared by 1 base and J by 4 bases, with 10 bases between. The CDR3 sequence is CASSYWGLHNEKLFF. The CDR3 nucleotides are TGTGCCAGCAGTTACTGGGGCCTTCATAATGAAAAACTGTTTTTT.

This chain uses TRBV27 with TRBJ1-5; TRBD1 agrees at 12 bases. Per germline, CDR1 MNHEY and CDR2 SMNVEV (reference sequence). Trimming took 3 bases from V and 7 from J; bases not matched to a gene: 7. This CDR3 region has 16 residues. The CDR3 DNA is TGTGCCAGCAGTTTTGGGACAGGGGGCAGGCAGCAGCCCCAGCATTTT. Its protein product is CASSFGTGGRQQPQHF.

CDR3 sequence: CASSHILQGTEAFF. CDR3 nucleotides: TGTGCCAGCAGCCACATCCTCCAGGGAACTGAAGCTTTCTTT. The chain has TRBV6-5 and TRBJ1-1; a possible D gene is TRBD1 (5 bases). V dropped 6 bases and J dropped 5 bases, with 16 bases sitting between them. This CDR3 comprises 14 residues. CDR1 is MNHEY and CDR2 is SVGAGI in the germline V gene.